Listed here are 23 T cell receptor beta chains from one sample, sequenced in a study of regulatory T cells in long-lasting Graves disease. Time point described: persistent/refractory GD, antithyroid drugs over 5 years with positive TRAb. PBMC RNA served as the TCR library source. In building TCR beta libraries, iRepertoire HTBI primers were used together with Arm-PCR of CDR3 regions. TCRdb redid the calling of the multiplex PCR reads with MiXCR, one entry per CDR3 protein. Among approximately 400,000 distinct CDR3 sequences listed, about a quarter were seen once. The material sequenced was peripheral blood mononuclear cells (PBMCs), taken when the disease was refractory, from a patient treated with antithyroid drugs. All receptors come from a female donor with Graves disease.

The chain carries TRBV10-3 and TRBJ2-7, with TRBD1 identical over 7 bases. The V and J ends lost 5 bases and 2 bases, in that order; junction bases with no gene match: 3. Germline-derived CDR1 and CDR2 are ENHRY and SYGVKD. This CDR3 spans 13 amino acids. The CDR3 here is CAISRDRAYEQYF. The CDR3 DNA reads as TGTGCCATCAGTCGGGACAGAGCCTACGAGCAGTACTTC.

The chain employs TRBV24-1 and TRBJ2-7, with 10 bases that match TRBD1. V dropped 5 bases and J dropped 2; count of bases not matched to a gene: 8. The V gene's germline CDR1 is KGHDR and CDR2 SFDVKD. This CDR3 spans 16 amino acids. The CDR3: CATSARPGQGPYEQYF. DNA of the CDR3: TGTGCCACCAGTGCAAGGCCGGGACAGGGGCCCTACGAGCAGTACTTC.

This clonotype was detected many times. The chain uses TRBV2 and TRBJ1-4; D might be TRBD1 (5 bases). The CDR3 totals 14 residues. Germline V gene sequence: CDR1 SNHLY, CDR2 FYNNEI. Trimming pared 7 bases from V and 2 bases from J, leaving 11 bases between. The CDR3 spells CASNGGRTNEKLFF. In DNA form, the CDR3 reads TGTGCCAGCAACGGGGGACGTACTAATGAAAAACTGTTTTTT.

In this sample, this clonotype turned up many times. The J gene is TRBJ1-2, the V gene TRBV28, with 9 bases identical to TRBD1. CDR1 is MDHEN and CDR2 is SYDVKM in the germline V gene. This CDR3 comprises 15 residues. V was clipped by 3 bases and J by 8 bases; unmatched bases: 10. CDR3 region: CASSFGLQGARGYTF. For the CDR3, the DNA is TGTGCCAGCAGTTTCGGGTTACAGGGGGCGAGGGGCTACACCTTC.

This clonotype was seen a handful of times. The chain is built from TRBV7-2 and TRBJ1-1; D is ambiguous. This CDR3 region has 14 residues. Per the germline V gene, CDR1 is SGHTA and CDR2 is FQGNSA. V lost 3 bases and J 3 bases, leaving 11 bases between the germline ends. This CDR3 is CASSFRHGDTEAFF. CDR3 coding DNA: TGTGCCAGCAGCTTCAGACACGGGGACACTGAAGCTTTCTTT.

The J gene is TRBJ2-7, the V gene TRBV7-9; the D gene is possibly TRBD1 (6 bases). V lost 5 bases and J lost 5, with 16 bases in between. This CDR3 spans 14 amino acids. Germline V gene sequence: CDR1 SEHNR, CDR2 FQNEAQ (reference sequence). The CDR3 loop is CASSTQGTHNEQYF. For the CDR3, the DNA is TGTGCCAGCAGCACGCAGGGGACCCACAACGAGCAGTACTTC. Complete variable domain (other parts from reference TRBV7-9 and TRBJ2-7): DTGVSQNPRHKITKRGQNVTFRCDPISEHNRLYWYRQTLGQGPEFLTYFQNEAQLEKSRLLSDRFSAERPKGSFSTLEIQRTEQGDSAMYLCASSTQGTHNEQYFGPGTRLTVT.

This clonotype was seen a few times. The CDR3 region has the DNA TGTGCCAGCTCACCTCAAAACCCCGGGACAATGGACTATGGCTACACCTTC. Its translation is CASSPQNPGTMDYGYTF. The genes are TRBV18 and TRBJ1-2, with D possibly being TRBD1 (6 bases). The ends were cut back, 3 bases at V and 3 bases at J, with 20 bases in the middle. Germline CDR1 and CDR2: KGHSH and LQKENI. The CDR3 totals 17 residues.

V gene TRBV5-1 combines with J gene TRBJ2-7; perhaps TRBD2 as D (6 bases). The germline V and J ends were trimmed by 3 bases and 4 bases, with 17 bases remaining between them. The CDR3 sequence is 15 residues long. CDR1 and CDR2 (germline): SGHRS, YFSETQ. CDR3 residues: CASSSRGGQIYEQYF. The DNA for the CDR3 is TGCGCCAGCAGCTCTAGGGGAGGCCAGATTTACGAGCAGTACTTC.

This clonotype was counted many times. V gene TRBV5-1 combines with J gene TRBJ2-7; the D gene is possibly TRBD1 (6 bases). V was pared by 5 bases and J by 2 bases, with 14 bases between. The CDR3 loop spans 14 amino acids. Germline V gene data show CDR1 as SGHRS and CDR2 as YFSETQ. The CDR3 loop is CASRAGTNPYEQYF. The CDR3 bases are TGCGCCAGCAGGGCCGGGACAAACCCCTACGAGCAGTACTTC.

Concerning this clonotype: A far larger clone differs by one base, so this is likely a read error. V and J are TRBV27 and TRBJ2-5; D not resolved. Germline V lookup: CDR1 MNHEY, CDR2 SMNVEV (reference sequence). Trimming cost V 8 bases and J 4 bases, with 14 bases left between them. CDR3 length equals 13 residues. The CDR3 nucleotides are TGTGCCAGCGGTCAGTATCGGACAGAGACCCAGTACTTC. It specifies CASGQYRTETQYF.

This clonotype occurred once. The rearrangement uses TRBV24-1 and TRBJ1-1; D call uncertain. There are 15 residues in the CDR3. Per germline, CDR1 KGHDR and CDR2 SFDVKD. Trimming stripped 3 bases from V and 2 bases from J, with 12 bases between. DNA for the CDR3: TGTGCCACCAGTGATGGTCTGGGCACAAACACTGAAGCTTTCTTT. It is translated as CATSDGLGTNTEAFF.

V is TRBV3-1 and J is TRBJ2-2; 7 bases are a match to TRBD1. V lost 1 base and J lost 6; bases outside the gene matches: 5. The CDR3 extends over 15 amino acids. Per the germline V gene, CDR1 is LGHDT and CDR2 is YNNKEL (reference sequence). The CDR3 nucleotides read TGTGCCAGCAGCCAAGGACAGGGTCTGGCCGGGGAGCTGTTTTTT. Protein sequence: CASSQGQGLAGELFF.

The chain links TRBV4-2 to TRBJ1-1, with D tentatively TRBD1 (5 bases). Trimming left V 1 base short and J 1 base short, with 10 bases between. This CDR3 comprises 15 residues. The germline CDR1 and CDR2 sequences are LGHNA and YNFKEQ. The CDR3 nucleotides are TGTGCCAGCAGCCAAGTTCCCGGGGGGAACACTGAAGCTTTCTTT. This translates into CASSQVPGGNTEAFF.

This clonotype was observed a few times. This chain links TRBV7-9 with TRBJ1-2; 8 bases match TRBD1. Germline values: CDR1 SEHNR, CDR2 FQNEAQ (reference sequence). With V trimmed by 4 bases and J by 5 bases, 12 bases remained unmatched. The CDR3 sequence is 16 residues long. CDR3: CASSSTNGQGWYGYTF. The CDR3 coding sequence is TGTGCCAGCAGCTCGACTAATGGACAGGGTTGGTATGGCTACACCTTC.

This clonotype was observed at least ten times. The CDR3 loop reads CASSITGTGARNQPQHF. The CDR3 region has the DNA TGTGCCAGCAGTATCACCGGGACAGGGGCTCGCAATCAGCCCCAGCATTTT. The chain employs TRBV28 and TRBJ1-5; TRBD1 agrees at 10 bases. This CDR3 spans 17 amino acids. The ends lost 5 bases at V and 2 bases at J; junction bases unmatched: 9. Germline V gives CDR1 MDHEN, CDR2 SYDVKM.

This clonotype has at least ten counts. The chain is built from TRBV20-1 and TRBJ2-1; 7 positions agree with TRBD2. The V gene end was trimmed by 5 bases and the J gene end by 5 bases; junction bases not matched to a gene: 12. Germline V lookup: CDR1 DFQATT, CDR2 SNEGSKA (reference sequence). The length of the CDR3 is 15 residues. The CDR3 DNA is TGCAGTGCTCTCCAACCGTCTAGCGGTAACAATGAGCAGTTCTTC. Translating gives CSALQPSSGNNEQFF.

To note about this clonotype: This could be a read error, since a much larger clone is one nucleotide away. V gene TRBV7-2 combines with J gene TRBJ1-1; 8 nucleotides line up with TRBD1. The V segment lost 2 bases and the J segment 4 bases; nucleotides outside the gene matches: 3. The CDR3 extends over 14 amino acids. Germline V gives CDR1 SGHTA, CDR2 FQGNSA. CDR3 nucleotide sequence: TGTGCCAGCAGCTTAAACAGGGGGGGCACTGAAGCTTTCTTT. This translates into CASSLNRGGTEAFF.

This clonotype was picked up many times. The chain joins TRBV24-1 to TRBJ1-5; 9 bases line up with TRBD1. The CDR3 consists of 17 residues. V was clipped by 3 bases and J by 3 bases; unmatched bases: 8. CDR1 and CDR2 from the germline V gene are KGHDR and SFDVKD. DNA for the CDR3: TGTGCCACCAGTGATGGAGCCGGGACAGGGTTCAATCAGCCCCAGCATTTT. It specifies CATSDGAGTGFNQPQHF.

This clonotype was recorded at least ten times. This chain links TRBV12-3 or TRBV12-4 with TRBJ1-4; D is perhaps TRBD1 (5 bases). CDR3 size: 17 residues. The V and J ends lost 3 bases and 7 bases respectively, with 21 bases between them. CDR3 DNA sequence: TGTGCCAGCAGTTTTCGCGGGGGGACCGCCACCGGTGAAAAACTGTTTTTT. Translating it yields CASSFRGGTATGEKLFF.

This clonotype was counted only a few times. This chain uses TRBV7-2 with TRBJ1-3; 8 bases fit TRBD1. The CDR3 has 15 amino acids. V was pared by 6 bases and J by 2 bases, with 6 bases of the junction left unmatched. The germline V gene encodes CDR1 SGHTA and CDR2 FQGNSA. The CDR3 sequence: CASRYRTGTGNTIYF. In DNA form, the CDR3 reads TGTGCCAGCAGATACCGGACAGGGACTGGAAACACCATATATTTT.

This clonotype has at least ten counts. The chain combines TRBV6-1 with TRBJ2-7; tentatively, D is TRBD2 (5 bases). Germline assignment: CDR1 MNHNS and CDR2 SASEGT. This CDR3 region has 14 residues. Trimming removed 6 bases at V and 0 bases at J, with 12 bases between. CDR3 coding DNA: TGTGCCAGCAGCCGAGGGAGTAACTCCTACGAGCAGTACTTC. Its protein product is CASSRGSNSYEQYF.

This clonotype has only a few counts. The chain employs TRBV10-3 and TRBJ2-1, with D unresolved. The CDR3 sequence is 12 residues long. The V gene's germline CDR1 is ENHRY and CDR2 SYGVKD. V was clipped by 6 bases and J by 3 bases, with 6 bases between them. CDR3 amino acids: CAISENYNEQFF. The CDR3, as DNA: TGTGCCATCAGCGAAAACTACAATGAGCAGTTCTTC.

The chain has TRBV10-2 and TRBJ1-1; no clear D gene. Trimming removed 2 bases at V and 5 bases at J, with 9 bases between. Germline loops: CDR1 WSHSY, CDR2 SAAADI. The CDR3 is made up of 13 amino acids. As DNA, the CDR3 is TGCGCCAGCAGTGAGGCCGGGATTACTGAAGCTTTCTTT. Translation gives CASSEAGITEAFF.